The 13 T cell receptor beta chains given below trace back to one sample, sequenced in a study of cytomegalovirus exposure and HLA in healthy donors. Assay: immunoSEQ multiplex PCR; the TCRdb copy retains only in-frame clones and omits some. The table includes 50,000 to 65,000 clones, almost 97% detected once. The sample comprised PBMCs. Every receptor here comes from a woman younger than 35 in good health and CMV-seronegative.

The chain uses TRBV5-4 and TRBJ2-5; 12 positions match TRBD2. The germline CDR1 and CDR2 sequences are SGHNT and YYREEE (reference sequence). The ends lost 6 bases at V and 5 bases at J; junction bases unmatched: 8. The CDR3 loop spans 15 amino acids. The CDR3, as DNA: TGTGCCAGCACGCTAGCGGGGGGGTCCGGGGAGACCCAGTACTTC. Its translation: CASTLAGGSGETQYF.

The rearrangement links TRBV7-2 to TRBJ2-1; tentative D call: TRBD1 (6 bases). This CDR3 is built from 16 residues. Trimming pared 0 bases from V and 1 base from J, leaving 10 bases between. In germline, CDR1 is SGHTA, CDR2 FQGNSA. CDR3 sequence: CASSLAGAVSYNEQFF. The CDR3 DNA reads TGTGCCAGCAGCTTAGCGGGGGCAGTTTCCTACAATGAGCAGTTCTTC.

V is TRBV27 and J is TRBJ2-5; 8 nucleotides align to TRBD1. Germline V CDR1 and CDR2: MNHEY, SMNVEV (reference sequence). The CDR3 is 14 amino acids. Trimming removed 4 bases from V and 7 bases from J; junction bases left unmatched: 8. In DNA, the CDR3 is TGTGCCAGCAGTTCGGACAGGGCTGCTACGACCCAGTACTTC. Amino acid sequence: CASSSDRAATTQYF.

A single count supports this clone. V is TRBV27 and J is TRBJ2-3; TRBD1 might be the D (5 bases). V lost 5 bases and J 8 bases, leaving 11 bases between the germline ends. The CDR3 loop spans 12 amino acids. Germline lookup yields CDR1 MNHEY and CDR2 SMNVEV (reference sequence). The DNA of the CDR3 is TGTGCCAGCAGTAGGGGAATGGGTACGCAGTATTTT. Translating it yields CASSRGMGTQYF.

The chain uses TRBV30 and TRBJ2-3, with TRBD2 identical over 9 bases. This CDR3 comprises 15 residues. CDR1 and CDR2 from the germline V gene are GTSNPN and SVGIG (reference sequence). V shed 2 bases, J shed 4 bases, and the junction held 7 bases outside the gene matches. The CDR3 DNA reads as TGTGCCTGGAGTTCCCTGGGACTAGCCTCAGATACGCAGTATTTT. Translated, it gives CAWSSLGLASDTQYF.

Here the CDR3 DNA reads TGTGCCACCAGCAGAGGCGCAGGGGCCCCTAACTATGGCTACACCTTC. The encoded protein is CATSRGAGAPNYGYTF. The rearrangement joins TRBV15 to TRBJ1-2; D is perhaps TRBD1 (6 bases). Trimming stripped 1 base from V and 0 bases from J, with 12 bases between. Germline V gene lookup returns CDR1 LNHNV and CDR2 YYDKDF (reference sequence). This CDR3 has 16 amino acids.

The chain recombines TRBV28 with TRBJ1-5; D may be TRBD1 (6 bases). CDR1 and CDR2 from the germline V gene are MDHEN and SYDVKM. CDR3 length: 16 residues. V lost 2 bases and J lost 4, with 15 bases in between. The CDR3 region has the DNA TGTGCCAGCAGTTTACGGCGGGGGGCCGTTAATCAGCCCCAGCATTTT. Translating it yields CASSLRRGAVNQPQHF.

The sample holds one count of this clone. At one boundary the junction diverges from the germline segment, which might be a read error. This chain links TRBV7-3 with TRBJ2-7; D perhaps matches TRBD1 (8 bases). This CDR3 spans 14 amino acids. Germline V lookup: CDR1 SGHTA, CDR2 FQGTGA. The CDR3 here is CASSLTGGAYEQYF. In DNA, the CDR3 is TGTGCCAGCAGCCTAACAGGGGGGGCCTACGAGCAGTACTTC.

This chain uses TRBV18 with TRBJ1-2; TRBD1 might be the D (6 bases). Germline V gives CDR1 KGHSH, CDR2 LQKENI. CDR3 length: 17 residues. V gave up 3 bases and J gave up 5 bases, with 22 bases separating them. In DNA, the CDR3 is TGTGCCAGCTCACCGCCTCTATTATCGGGGGGGGCATATGGCTACACCTTC. Protein product: CASSPPLLSGGAYGYTF.

The chain links TRBV11-3 to TRBJ2-1, with D perhaps TRBD2 (7 bases). Trimming removed 3 bases from V and 2 bases from J, with 11 bases in between. The V gene's germline CDR1 is SGHNT and CDR2 YENEEA. This CDR3 has 15 amino acids. CDR3 DNA: TGTGCCAGCAGCTTGATCGGGGGGCCCTACAATGAGCAGTTCTTC. Its protein is CASSLIGGPYNEQFF.

V and J are TRBV5-4 and TRBJ2-2, with D tentatively TRBD2 (7 bases). Trimming left V 3 bases short and J 6 bases short, with 18 bases between. The CDR3 extends over 16 amino acids. Germline CDR1 reads SGHNT; CDR2 reads YYREEE (reference sequence). CDR3 in DNA: TGTGCCAGCAGCTCTGGGGGGCGGGAGACCCCCGGGGAGCTGTTTTTT. This translates into CASSSGGRETPGELFF.

The CDR3 nucleotides are TGTGCCAGCAGCCCCGCGGGGCTAGCGGGAGGGCCCCACGCAGATACGCAGTATTTT. Translating it yields CASSPAGLAGGPHADTQYF. The chain has TRBV7-9 and TRBJ2-3; 12 nucleotides agree with TRBD2. Per the germline V gene, CDR1 is SEHNR and CDR2 is FQNEAQ (reference sequence). This CDR3 has 19 amino acids. V dropped 5 bases and J dropped 4; count of bases not matched to a gene: 16. Full variable domain (outside the CDR3, taken from reference TRBV7-9 and TRBJ2-3): DTGVSQNPRHKITKRGQNVTFRCDPISEHNRLYWYRQTLGQGPEFLTYFQNEAQLEKSRLLSDRFSAERPKGSFSTLEIQRTEQGDSAMYLCASSPAGLAGGPHADTQYFGPGTRLTVL.

The rearrangement links TRBV27 to TRBJ2-3, with a weak D call TRBD2 (6 bases). CDR3 size: 14 residues. V was trimmed by 2 bases and J by 6 bases, leaving 12 bases between them. In germline, CDR1 is MNHEY, CDR2 SMNVEV (reference sequence). The CDR3 spells CASSLREERDTQYF. The DNA for the CDR3 is TGTGCCAGCAGTTTAAGGGAGGAGAGGGATACGCAGTATTTT.